The 15 T cell receptor beta chains below all came from one sample that was sequenced in a study of regulatory T cells in long-lasting Graves disease. The time point was: newly diagnosed GD, antithyroid drugs for less than 3 months. Extracted RNA from PBMCs served as the source of the TCR library. According to the study, TCR beta libraries were built with iRepertoire HTBI primers and CDR3-region Arm-PCR. TCRdb passed the multiplex PCR reads through MiXCR, listing each CDR3 protein once. The table has about 210,000 distinct CDR3 sequences, about 19% seen once. The data also belong to a second study, concerning T cells in Graves' hyperthyroidism and ophthalmopathy.

Sequences were derived from peripheral blood mononuclear cells (PBMCs), sampled at new diagnosis, from a patient treated with antithyroid drugs. These receptors were obtained from a woman aged 25 to 39 with Graves disease.

This clonotype came up many times. This chain connects TRBV2 to TRBJ2-1, with 7 bases that match TRBD2. CDR3 size: 15 residues. Germline-derived CDR1 and CDR2 are SNHLY and FYNNEI. The junction had 3 bases not matched to a gene; V was cut back by 3 bases and J by 1 base. This chain's CDR3 is CASSDRAGSYNEQFF. The CDR3 DNA is TGTGCCAGCAGTGACAGAGCGGGATCCTACAATGAGCAGTTCTTC.

This clonotype came up many times. The chain combines TRBV5-1 with TRBJ2-5; 7 bases fit TRBD1. CDR1 is SGHRS and CDR2 is YFSETQ in the germline V gene. The CDR3 extends over 15 amino acids. The V segment lost 0 bases and the J segment 4 bases; nucleotides outside the gene matches: 6. CDR3: CASSLGQGRRETQYF. Here the CDR3 DNA reads TGCGCCAGCAGCTTGGGACAGGGCCGGCGAGAGACCCAGTACTTC.

The chain carries TRBV5-1 and TRBJ2-7, with 10 bases aligning to TRBD1. The V segment lost 4 bases and the J segment 10 bases; nucleotides outside the gene matches: 8. Per the germline V gene, CDR1 is SGHRS and CDR2 is YFSETQ. The CDR3 extends over 13 amino acids. CDR3 nucleotides: TGCGCCAGCAGCAGAGGGGACAGGGGCTTTCAGTACTTC. Translating gives CASSRGDRGFQYF.

This clonotype was counted at least ten times. The chain is built from TRBV7-9 and TRBJ1-5; D perhaps matches TRBD1 (5 bases). Germline-derived CDR1 and CDR2 are SEHNR and FQNEAQ (reference sequence). V lost 9 bases and J 0 bases, leaving 9 bases between the germline ends. This CDR3 is 13 amino acids long. CDR3 sequence: CASGGSSNQPQHF. The CDR3 DNA sequence: TGTGCCAGTGGGGGATCTAGCAATCAGCCCCAGCATTTT.

This clonotype was observed at least ten times. This chain uses TRBV20-1 with TRBJ2-1, with D unclear. Germline lookup yields CDR1 DFQATT and CDR2 SNEGSKA (reference sequence). The CDR3 consists of 13 residues. V lost 6 bases and J lost 4, with 13 bases in between. The DNA for the CDR3 is TGCAGTGCCACGGGCCGGCTATACAATGAGCAGTTCTTC. Translated, it gives CSATGRLYNEQFF.

The chain uses TRBV12-3 or TRBV12-4 and TRBJ1-4, with D unclear. V was clipped by 5 bases and J by 4 bases, with 8 bases between them. This CDR3 has 13 amino acids. The CDR3 nucleotides read TGTGCCAGCAGTGCATCAATTAATGAAAAACTGTTTTTT. This gives the protein CASSASINEKLFF.

This clonotype was recorded many times. J is TRBJ1-2 and V is TRBV7-9, with D tentatively TRBD1 (5 bases). V gave up 6 bases and J gave up 4 bases, with 9 bases separating them. This CDR3 spans 12 amino acids. Germline CDR1 reads SEHNR; CDR2 reads FQNEAQ (reference sequence). For the CDR3, the DNA is TGTGCCAGCAGGGACAAATTCTATGGCTACACCTTC. This gives the protein CASRDKFYGYTF. Supplemented by reference TRBV7-9 and TRBJ1-2, the full variable domain reads DTGVSQNPRHKITKRGQNVTFRCDPISEHNRLYWYRQTLGQGPEFLTYFQNEAQLEKSRLLSDRFSAERPKGSFSTLEIQRTEQGDSAMYLCASRDKFYGYTFGSGTRLTVV.

V is TRBV12-5 and J is TRBJ1-2; the match to TRBD1 covers 8 bases. The V gene's germline CDR1 is LGHNT and CDR2 FRNRAP. CDR3 length equals 16 residues. V gave up 5 bases and J gave up 0 bases; unmatched junction bases: 8. Written as DNA, the CDR3 is TGTGCTAGTGGTCCAACTTGGACAGGGACTAACTATGGCTACACCTTC. It encodes CASGPTWTGTNYGYTF.

This clonotype was observed many times. This chain joins TRBV11-3 and TRBJ2-1; 8 bases align to TRBD2. V shed 5 bases and J 8 bases; nucleotides not matched to a gene: 14. Germline CDR1 is SGHNT and CDR2 is YENEEA. There are 16 residues in the CDR3. The CDR3 sequence: CASSPRVGGASDEQFF. CDR3 bases: TGTGCCAGCAGCCCTCGAGTCGGGGGGGCTTCGGATGAGCAGTTCTTC.

This clonotype came up many times. CDR3: CASSVSHGYSGNTIYF. The CDR3 bases are TGTGCCAGCAGCGTTAGCCACGGATACTCTGGAAACACCATATATTTT. The chain links TRBV9 to TRBJ1-3; D gene unclear. CDR1 and CDR2 from the germline V gene are SGDLS and YYNGEE. The CDR3 contains 16 residues. The V and J ends lost 2 bases and 0 bases respectively, with 12 bases between them.

The sample holds many counts of this clonotype. This chain uses TRBV30 with TRBJ2-1, with unresolved D. Trimming removed 0 bases from V and 3 bases from J, with 3 bases in between. This CDR3 has 12 amino acids. The germline V gene has CDR1 GTSNPN and CDR2 SVGIG (reference sequence). Written as DNA, the CDR3 is TGTGCCTGGAGTGTCTACTACAATGAGCAGTTCTTC. Translation gives CAWSVYYNEQFF.

There are many counts of this clonotype. The V gene is TRBV18, the J gene TRBJ1-2, with D unclear. Trimming removed 3 bases from V and 7 bases from J, with 12 bases in between. The CDR3 totals 13 residues. CDR1 is KGHSH, CDR2 LQKENI, per germline. The CDR3 is CASSPLETSGYTF. The CDR3 DNA reads as TGTGCCAGCTCACCTCTCGAGACGAGTGGCTACACCTTC.

Remarks on this clonotype: Its ends do not fully match the called genes, so a read error is possible. The chain is built from TRBV9 and TRBJ2-3; 8 bases line up with TRBD1. Germline values: CDR1 SGDLS, CDR2 YYNGEE. The length of the CDR3 is 19 residues. CDR3 in amino acids: CVSSSRQGPGLVSTDTQYF. CDR3 coding DNA: TGTGTCAGCAGCTCCCGACAGGGGCCCGGCCTTGTAAGCACAGATACGCAGTATTTT.

This clonotype showed up just once. The chain couples TRBV24-1 to TRBJ2-1, with 7 positions matching TRBD2. Germline V gene sequence: CDR1 KGHDR, CDR2 SFDVKD. This CDR3 is 16 amino acids long. The V segment lost 3 bases and the J segment 9 bases; nucleotides outside the gene matches: 13. The CDR3 loop reads CATSDPRTASGSEQFF. The CDR3 DNA is TGTGCCACCAGTGATCCACGGACTGCTAGCGGTAGTGAGCAGTTCTTC.

In this sample, this clonotype turned up many times. CDR3 region: CASAGRVAGGPSNEQYF. The CDR3 region has the DNA TGCGCCAGCGCCGGGAGGGTAGCGGGAGGGCCTTCCAACGAGCAGTACTTC. The chain combines TRBV5-1 with TRBJ2-7; 11 nucleotides match TRBD2. CDR3 length equals 17 residues. Germline trimming cut 7 bases from V and 5 bases from J; bases unmatched to any gene: 17. Germline loops: CDR1 SGHRS, CDR2 YFSETQ.